Listed here are 5 T cell receptor beta chains from one sample, sequenced in a study of blood T cell repertoires in COVID-19. Clones were read by immunoSEQ multiplex PCR, and TCRdb kept only the in-frame ones, dropping some. Counted here are 170,000 or so clones, around 87% occurring once; the ten biggest clones make up about 2.6%. The sample taken for sequencing was peripheral blood. These receptor sequences come from a man aged 35 to 55 with active or convalescent COVID-19.

This clone was recorded only once. The chain links TRBV24-1 to TRBJ2-3; perhaps TRBD1 as D (6 bases). Trimming took off 1 base at V and 4 bases at J, with 23 bases between the two ends. This CDR3 comprises 19 residues. Germline CDR1 is KGHDR and CDR2 is SFDVKD. CDR3 nucleotide sequence: TGTGCCACCAGTGATTTCATCCCGGGACAATGGGTCGGTGCAGATACGCAGTATTTT. Amino acid sequence: CATSDFIPGQWVGADTQYF.

CDR3 bases: TGCGCCAGCAGCCAACAAGAACAGGGGAGAGACTATGGCTACACCTTC. Encoded protein: CASSQQEQGRDYGYTF. The chain links TRBV4-1 to TRBJ1-2; the match to TRBD1 covers 7 bases. Germline trimming cut 2 bases from V and 3 bases from J; bases unmatched to any gene: 9. The length of the CDR3 is 16 residues. Per germline, CDR1 MGHRA and CDR2 YSYEKL.

The rearrangement joins TRBV6-2 or TRBV6-3 to TRBJ2-3, with D possibly TRBD1 on 6 matching bases. Germline values: CDR1 MNHEY, CDR2 SVGEGT. This CDR3 region has 12 residues. V was shortened by 5 bases and J by 5 bases, with 8 bases between the two germline ends. CDR3 amino acids: CASSQQGDTQYF. As DNA, the CDR3 is TGTGCCAGCAGTCAACAGGGAGATACGCAGTATTTT.

The chain recombines TRBV4-3 with TRBJ2-2; the D is unclear. Germline V gene sequence: CDR1 LGHNA, CDR2 YSLEER. The germline V and J ends were trimmed by 4 bases and 3 bases, with 12 bases remaining between them. The CDR3 covers 15 residues. The CDR3 reads CASSPYDTYTGELFF. In DNA form, the CDR3 reads TGCGCCAGCAGCCCATACGACACGTACACCGGGGAGCTGTTTTTT.

The chain carries TRBV7-2 and TRBJ1-5; D may be TRBD1 (6 bases). CDR1 is SGHTA and CDR2 is FQGNSA in the germline V gene. Trimming left V 0 bases short and J 6 bases short, with 15 bases between. The CDR3 has 16 amino acids. CDR3 sequence (DNA): TGTGCCAGCAGCTTAGCCGGGACACGAAACGGTCAGCCCCAGCATTTT. Translated: CASSLAGTRNGQPQHF.